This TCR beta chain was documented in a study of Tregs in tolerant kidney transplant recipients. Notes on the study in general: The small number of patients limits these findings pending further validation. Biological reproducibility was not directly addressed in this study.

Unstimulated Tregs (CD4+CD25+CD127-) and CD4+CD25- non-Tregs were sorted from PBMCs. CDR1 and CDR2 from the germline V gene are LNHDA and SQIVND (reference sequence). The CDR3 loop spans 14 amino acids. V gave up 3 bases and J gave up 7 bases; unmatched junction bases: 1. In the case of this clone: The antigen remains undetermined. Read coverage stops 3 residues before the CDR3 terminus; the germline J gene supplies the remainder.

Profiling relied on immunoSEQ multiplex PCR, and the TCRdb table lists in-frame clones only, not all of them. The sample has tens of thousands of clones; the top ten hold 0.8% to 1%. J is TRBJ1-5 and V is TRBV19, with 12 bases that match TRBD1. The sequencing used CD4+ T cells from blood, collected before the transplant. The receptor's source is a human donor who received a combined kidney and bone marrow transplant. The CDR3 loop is CASSMGTGGQPQHF. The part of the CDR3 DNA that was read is TGTGCCAGTAGTATGGGGACAGGGGGCCAGCCC.